Each of the 26 T cell receptor beta chains below was sequenced from the same sample in a study of OX40 agonist ivuxolimab in advanced cancers. To prepare the library, the immunoSEQ multiplex PCR assay was applied. TCRdb carries this immuneACCESS record with in-frame sequences only. Its versions omit some clonotypes, under half of them owing to an unresolved V gene in the studies checked, with the rest unexplained. This sample lists about 96,000 clones; under 85% were detected once. The top ten clones comprise 4.5% to 6% of the sample. Sequencing used CD4+ or CD8+ T cells sorted from blood, obtained in a trial of the OX40 agonist ivuxolimab. The source is an adult with an advanced solid tumor such as melanoma, head and neck, liver or kidney cancer.

This clone was seen only once. The chain combines TRBV28 with TRBJ1-2; D remains ambiguous. The V end lost 3 bases, the J end lost 0 bases, and 20 bases lay between the germline ends. CDR3 size: 18 residues. Germline V gives CDR1 MDHEN, CDR2 SYDVKM. DNA of the CDR3: TGTGCCAGCAGTTTCGTAAATGCTTTCCCGGGAGCTAACTATGGCTACACCTTC. It yields the protein CASSFVNAFPGANYGYTF.

The V and J genes are TRBV6-5 and TRBJ2-3; TRBD2 matches at 11 bases. The length of the CDR3 is 15 residues. V was pared by 2 bases and J by 4 bases, with 2 bases of the junction left unmatched. The germline CDR1 and CDR2 sequences are MNHEY and SVGAGI. Here the CDR3 reads CASSYVSGGADTQYF. CDR3 in DNA: TGTGCCAGCAGTTACGTTAGCGGGGGGGCAGATACGCAGTATTTT.

This clone was recorded only once. V usage is TRBV6-1 and J usage is TRBJ1-2, with D unresolved. The CDR3 has 15 amino acids. Germline values: CDR1 MNHNS, CDR2 SASEGT. V was shortened by 6 bases and J by 0 bases, with 14 bases between the two germline ends. CDR3 loop: CASRGVGETNYGYTF. CDR3 DNA: TGTGCCAGCAGGGGAGTCGGGGAAACTAACTATGGCTACACCTTC.

The V gene is TRBV7-2, the J gene TRBJ2-7, with D possibly matching TRBD2 (6 bases). The V end was cut by 2 bases, the J end by 1 base, with 15 bases between. The CDR3 loop spans 16 amino acids. Germline V CDR1 and CDR2: SGHTA, FQGNSA. CDR3 in amino acids: CASSLRRAGSSYEQYF. Here the CDR3 DNA reads TGTGCCAGCAGCTTACGACGGGCGGGGTCATCCTACGAGCAGTACTTC.

The chain carries TRBV19 and TRBJ2-7, with D possibly being TRBD2 (5 bases). Trimming took 5 bases from V and 5 from J, leaving 10 bases between them. The V gene's germline CDR1 is LNHDA and CDR2 SQIVND (reference sequence). This CDR3 has 12 amino acids. The CDR3 bases are TGTGCCAGTAGTCCTGGACTTCACGAGCAGTACTTC. This encodes CASSPGLHEQYF.

The chain combines TRBV7-3 with TRBJ2-2, with D perhaps matching TRBD2 (6 bases). Germline assignment: CDR1 SGHTA and CDR2 FQGTGA. This CDR3 region has 16 residues. The V and J ends lost 8 bases and 4 bases respectively, with 20 bases between them. CDR3 in amino acids: CASCHGAGSGTGELFF. CDR3 in DNA: TGTGCCAGCTGCCACGGGGCGGGGTCCGGCACCGGGGAGCTGTTTTTT. Drawing the rest from reference TRBV7-3 and TRBJ2-2, the complete variable domain is GAGVSQTPSNKVTEKGKYVELRCDPISGHTALYWYRQSLGQGPEFLIYFQGTGAADDSGLPNDRFFAVRPEGSVSTLKIQRTERGDSAVYLCASCHGAGSGTGELFFGEGSRLTVL.

J is TRBJ2-3 and V is TRBV5-1, with D hard to call. The CDR3 has 13 amino acids. Trimming cost V 7 bases and J 2 bases, with 11 bases left between them. The germline V gene encodes CDR1 SGHRS and CDR2 YFSETQ. CDR3 coding DNA: TGCGCCAGCGGCCTTGGGCCCACAGATACGCAGTATTTT. This codes for CASGLGPTDTQYF. Combining the CDR3 with reference TRBV5-1 and TRBJ2-3 gives the whole variable domain KAGVTQTPRYLIKTRGQQVTLSCSPISGHRSVSWYQQTPGQGLQFLFEYFSETQRNKGNFPGRFSGRQFSNSRSEMNVSTLELGDSALYLCASGLGPTDTQYFGPGTRLTVL.

This clone was observed a single time. The rearrangement links TRBV7-3 to TRBJ2-1; TRBD1 matches 10 bases. Germline CDR1 and CDR2: SGHTA and FQGTGA. CDR3 size: 18 residues. With 1 base clipped from V and 4 bases from J, the junction kept 10 bases outside the gene matches. The CDR3 reads CASSLKGGGQGGYNEQFF. CDR3 bases: TGTGCCAGCAGCTTAAAGGGAGGCGGACAGGGGGGTTACAATGAGCAGTTCTTC. Full variable domain (remainder filled in from reference TRBV7-3 and TRBJ2-1): GAGVSQTPSNKVTEKGKYVELRCDPISGHTALYWYRQSLGQGPEFLIYFQGTGAADDSGLPNDRFFAVRPEGSVSTLKIQRTERGDSAVYLCASSLKGGGQGGYNEQFFGPGTRLTVL.

This clone occurred a few times. For the CDR3, the DNA is TGTGCCAGCAGCCGAACAACTTCCGGCGGCCGGTCAAGCGGGGAGCTGTTTTTT. Translated: CASSRTTSGGRSSGELFF. The rearrangement joins TRBV11-2 to TRBJ2-2; D gene uncertain. Per germline, CDR1 SGHAT and CDR2 FQNNGV. V was pared by 5 bases and J by 7 bases, with 26 bases between. The CDR3 length is 18 residues.

The sample holds one count of this clone. The chain combines TRBV6-1 with TRBJ1-1, with TRBD1 as a possible D gene (5 bases). Trimming removed 0 bases at V and 11 bases at J, with 10 bases between. Germline V gene data show CDR1 as MNHNS and CDR2 as SASEGT. This CDR3 has 12 amino acids. CDR3 in amino acids: CASSEALKGAFF. DNA of the CDR3: TGTGCCAGCAGTGAAGCGCTGAAGGGGGCTTTCTTT.

This clone was observed a handful of times. This chain uses TRBV30 with TRBJ1-5; D possibly corresponds to TRBD1 (6 bases). Per germline, CDR1 GTSNPN and CDR2 SVGIG (reference sequence). CDR3 size: 14 residues. Trimming removed 0 bases at V and 4 bases at J, with 10 bases between. The CDR3 sequence is CAWSVHTGNQPQHF. The CDR3 bases are TGTGCCTGGAGTGTACACACAGGGAATCAGCCCCAGCATTTT. Full variable domain (outside the CDR3, taken from reference TRBV30 and TRBJ1-5): SQTIHQWPATLVQPVGSPLSLECTVEGTSNPNLYWYRQAAGRGLQLLFYSVGIGQISSEVPQNLSASRPQDRQFILSSKKLLLSDSGFYLCAWSVHTGNQPQHFGDGTRLSIL.

This chain's CDR3 is CASSFPEVAEAFF. The CDR3 nucleotides are TGTGCCAGCAGCTTCCCGGAGGTCGCTGAAGCTTTCTTT. V usage is TRBV5-4 and J usage is TRBJ1-1; D is uncertain. V was trimmed by 2 bases and J by 6 bases, leaving 11 bases between them. Per the germline V gene, CDR1 is SGHNT and CDR2 is YYREEE (reference sequence). The CDR3 is 13 amino acids. The full variable domain, in which reference TRBV5-4 and TRBJ1-1 provide the parts outside the CDR3, is ETGVTQSPTHLIKTRGQQVTLRCSSQSGHNTVSWYQQALGQGPQFIFQYYREEENGRGNFPPRFSGLQFPNYSSELNVNALELDDSALYLCASSFPEVAEAFFGQGTRLTVV.

The V gene is TRBV4-2, the J gene TRBJ1-1; a possible D gene is TRBD1 (6 bases). This CDR3 has 15 amino acids. V was shortened by 0 bases and J by 6 bases, with 14 bases between the two germline ends. Germline V CDR1 and CDR2: LGHNA, YNFKEQ. CDR3 in amino acids: CASSQDGGGLSEAFF. CDR3 sequence (DNA): TGTGCCAGCAGCCAAGATGGGGGGGGGCTTTCTGAAGCTTTCTTT.

The chain has TRBV7-9 and TRBJ2-2, with 7 bases fitting TRBD1. This CDR3 has 16 residues. Trimming at V came to 0 bases and at J to 4 bases, leaving 5 bases not matched to a gene. CDR1 is SEHNR, CDR2 FQNEAQ, per germline (reference sequence). CDR3 in amino acids: CASSLAPGQSTGELFF. The CDR3 bases are TGTGCCAGCAGCTTAGCCCCGGGACAGAGCACCGGGGAGCTGTTTTTT. Combining the CDR3 with reference TRBV7-9 and TRBJ2-2 gives the whole variable domain DTGVSQNPRHKITKRGQNVTFRCDPISEHNRLYWYRQTLGQGPEFLTYFQNEAQLEKSRLLSDRFSAERPKGSFSTLEIQRTEQGDSAMYLCASSLAPGQSTGELFFGEGSRLTVL.

The gene calls are TRBV7-2 and TRBJ1-3; TRBD1 agrees at 9 bases. The CDR3 runs to 16 residues. The V segment lost 5 bases and the J segment 2 bases; nucleotides outside the gene matches: 7. Germline loops: CDR1 SGHTA, CDR2 FQGNSA. CDR3 in amino acids: CASSKGQGTPGNTIYF. The DNA for the CDR3 is TGTGCCAGCAGCAAAGGACAGGGGACACCTGGAAACACCATATATTTT. Looking up the rest from reference TRBV7-2 and TRBJ1-3 gives the full variable domain: GAGVSQSPSNKVTEKGKDVELRCDPISGHTALYWYRQSLGQGLEFLIYFQGNSAPDKSGLPSDRFSAERTGGSVSTLTIQRTQQEDSAVYLCASSKGQGTPGNTIYFGEGSWLTVV.

V and J are TRBV7-9 and TRBJ1-4, with unresolved D. Germline-derived CDR1 and CDR2 are SEHNR and FQNEAQ (reference sequence). Between the trimmed V and J ends, which lost 5 bases and 4 bases, there was a span of 14 bases. The CDR3 is 15 residues long. CDR3 bases: TGTGCCAGCAGCCGACGGGAGGGTGGTAATGAAAAACTGTTTTTT. Its protein is CASSRREGGNEKLFF.

The chain employs TRBV5-4 and TRBJ1-1, with D perhaps TRBD1 (5 bases). V was shortened by 1 base and J by 5 bases, with 9 bases between the two germline ends. The CDR3 loop spans 13 amino acids. Per the germline V gene, CDR1 is SGHNT and CDR2 is YYREEE (reference sequence). CDR3 loop: CASSLMDKTEAFF. As DNA, the CDR3 is TGTGCCAGCAGCTTGATGGACAAGACTGAAGCTTTCTTT.

J is TRBJ1-1 and V is TRBV21-1. TRBV21-1 is termed a pseudogene. The CDR3 is 16 amino acids. The CDR3 DNA reads as TGTGCCAGCAGCCCGGGTCATTTGGGGGGGGACACTGAAGCTTTCTTT. Protein: CASSPGHLGGDTEAFF.

V is TRBV5-1 and J is TRBJ1-2; the D gene is possibly TRBD1 (6 bases). This CDR3 is built from 15 residues. V was trimmed by 0 bases and J by 4 bases, leaving 13 bases between them. Germline values: CDR1 SGHRS, CDR2 YFSETQ. The CDR3 sequence is CASSLVGGSSYGYTF. The CDR3 DNA sequence: TGCGCCAGCAGCTTGGTAGGGGGATCGAGCTATGGCTACACCTTC.

The chain uses TRBV10-3 and TRBJ2-5, with 9 bases matching TRBD1. The DNA end favors TRBJ2-7, so the J call may be wrong. This CDR3 contains 14 residues. Looked up from germline, CDR1 is ENHRY and CDR2 is SYGVKD. The CDR3: CAISEGDREYEQYF. Here the CDR3 DNA reads TGTGCCATCAGTGAGGGGGACAGGGAGTACGAGCAGTACTTC.

The V call is TRBV7-6, the J call TRBJ1-6; 7 nucleotides agree with TRBD1. Germline V lookup: CDR1 SGHVS, CDR2 FNYEAQ. This CDR3 contains 15 residues. Trimming cost V 1 base and J 7 bases; bases outside gene matches: 4. The CDR3 region is CASSLGDSTNSPLHF. The CDR3 DNA reads TGTGCCAGCAGCTTAGGGGACAGCACCAATTCACCCCTCCACTTT.

As DNA, the CDR3 is TGTGCCAGCTCAATAAAGTCGGAAGATACGCAGTATTTT. Its protein is CASSIKSEDTQYF. The chain is built from TRBV6-4 and TRBJ2-3; D uncertain. Germline CDR1 and CDR2: MRHNA and SNTAGT. This CDR3 is built from 13 residues. Trimming took 8 bases from V and 5 from J, leaving 14 bases between them.

The rearrangement joins TRBV19 to TRBJ2-5; maybe TRBD1 (5 bases). V lost 4 bases and J lost 1, with 10 bases in between. The CDR3 has 14 amino acids. From germline, CDR1 is LNHDA and CDR2 SQIVND (reference sequence). The chain's CDR3 is CASSTSGSQETQYF. The CDR3 coding sequence is TGTGCCAGTAGTACCTCAGGGTCCCAAGAGACCCAGTACTTC. The full variable domain, its missing parts supplied by reference TRBV19 and TRBJ2-5, is DGGITQSPKYLFRKEGQNVTLSCEQNLNHDAMYWYRQDPGQGLRLIYYSQIVNDFQKGDIAEGYSVSREKKESFPLTVTSAQKNPTAFYLCASSTSGSQETQYFGPGTRLLVL.

The V and J genes are TRBV12-5 and TRBJ2-7; 12 bases align to TRBD2. V was pared by 6 bases and J by 2 bases, with 14 bases of the junction left unmatched. This CDR3 spans 18 amino acids. Germline lookup yields CDR1 LGHNT and CDR2 FRNRAP. The CDR3 coding sequence is TGTGCTAGTGGAAAAGCTCCGGGACTAGCGGGTCTGACCTACGAGCAGTACTTC. Its protein is CASGKAPGLAGLTYEQYF.

The chain links TRBV5-6 to TRBJ2-5; 7 bases agree with TRBD2. With V trimmed by 4 bases and J by 5 bases, 11 bases remained unmatched. This CDR3 is 15 amino acids long. The germline CDR1 and CDR2 sequences are SGHDT and YYEEEE. The CDR3 reads CASSLGPPGRETQYF. CDR3 sequence (DNA): TGTGCCAGCAGCCTAGGACCACCCGGGAGGGAGACCCAGTACTTC. Full variable domain (missing parts from reference TRBV5-6 and TRBJ2-5): DAGVTQSPTHLIKTRGQQVTLRCSPKSGHDTVSWYQQALGQGPQFIFQYYEEEERQRGNFPDRFSGHQFPNYSSELNVNALLLGDSALYLCASSLGPPGRETQYFGPGTRLLVL.

There are a few counts of this clone. This chain uses TRBV7-7 with TRBJ2-1, with 10 bases identical to TRBD1. V trimming: 1 base; J trimming: 6 bases; junction bases outside the gene matches: 6. The CDR3 length is 16 residues. Germline CDR1 SSHAT, CDR2 FNYEAQ (reference sequence). The CDR3, as DNA: TGTGCCAGCAGCTTAGAGGCGGGGACAGGGGCCAATGAGCAGTTCTTC. This encodes CASSLEAGTGANEQFF.